Each of the 20 T cell receptor beta chains below was sequenced from the same sample in a study of blood T cell repertoires in COVID-19 (dated by TCRdb to 2020 to 2021). Libraries were constructed by the immunoSEQ multiplex PCR assay. In TCRdb, the immuneACCESS table is reduced to in-frame sequences with V and J assigned. These tables do not hold every clone; where another copy was compared, an unresolved V gene accounts for under half, and the others remain unexplained. This sample gives 55,000 to 85,000 clones in total; around 86% of them show up just once. The top ten hold about 11% of the sample. The specimen sequenced was peripheral blood. These TCRs come from a woman under 30 with acute or convalescent COVID-19.

V is TRBV6-5 and J is TRBJ1-2, with TRBD1 matching over 7 bases. The CDR3 is 14 residues long. Trimming took 7 bases from V and 4 from J; bases not matched to a gene: 9. Germline CDR1 and CDR2: MNHEY and SVGAGI. In DNA, the CDR3 is TGTGCCAGCAACATCGGTAGGACAGGCTATGGCTACACCTTC. Protein sequence: CASNIGRTGYGYTF.

This sequence joins TRBV7-8 and TRBJ1-1, with a weak D call TRBD1 (5 bases). Looked up from germline, CDR1 is SGHVS and CDR2 is FQNEAQ. The CDR3 sequence is 15 residues long. V lost 1 base and J lost 3, with 12 bases in between. CDR3 bases: TGTGCCAGCAGCTTAGAGTGGTCGGGGGACACTGAAGCTTTCTTT. Translating gives CASSLEWSGDTEAFF.

DNA for the CDR3: TGCGCCAGCAGTGTTTCAGGGTCGGGCAATCAGCCCCAGCATTTT. It codes for CASSVSGSGNQPQHF. The rearrangement joins TRBV10-2 to TRBJ1-5; perhaps TRBD1 as D (5 bases). Germline lookup yields CDR1 WSHSY and CDR2 SAAADI. The CDR3 has 15 residues. Trimming pared 4 bases from V and 2 bases from J, leaving 12 bases between.

V and J are TRBV11-1 and TRBJ1-1; the D gene is possibly TRBD1 (6 bases). Germline CDR1 reads SGHAT; CDR2 reads FQDESV (reference sequence). Trimming removed 4 bases from V and 4 bases from J, with 10 bases in between. The CDR3 runs to 13 residues. Here the CDR3 reads CASSSNRVTEAFF. The CDR3 coding sequence is TGTGCCAGCAGCTCTAACAGGGTCACTGAAGCTTTCTTT. Supplemented by reference TRBV11-1 and TRBJ1-1, the full variable domain reads EAEVAQSPRYKITEKSQAVAFWCDPISGHATLYWYRQILGQGPELLVQFQDESVVDDSQLPKDRFSAERLKGVDSTLKIQPAELGDSAMYLCASSSNRVTEAFFGQGTRLTVV.

The chain carries TRBV10-2 and TRBJ2-7, with 12 bases fitting TRBD2. From germline, CDR1 is WSHSY and CDR2 SAAADI. This CDR3 region has 16 residues. Trimming took 5 bases from V and 3 from J; bases not matched to a gene: 8. The CDR3, as DNA: TGCGCCAGCAGTACTAGCGGGGGGTCTACGAACTACGAGCAGTACTTC. Encoded protein: CASSTSGGSTNYEQYF.

The chain links TRBV18 to TRBJ1-1; D gene ambiguous. The CDR3 contains 17 residues. V shed 0 bases and J shed 3 bases, with 17 bases lying between them. Germline V CDR1 and CDR2: KGHSH, LQKENI. As DNA, the CDR3 is TGTGCCAGCTCACCACCCCGGGGAGCCCTCCGATACACTGAAGCTTTCTTT. Its translation: CASSPPRGALRYTEAFF.

The J gene is TRBJ1-1, the V gene TRBV11-2, with D unclear. The CDR3 covers 13 residues. Per germline, CDR1 SGHAT and CDR2 FQNNGV. Trimming pared 1 base from V and 0 bases from J, leaving 3 bases between. DNA for the CDR3: TGTGCCAGCAGCTTAGGGCTGAACACTGAAGCTTTCTTT. This sequence encodes CASSLGLNTEAFF.

This rearrangement joins TRBV19 to TRBJ2-1; D is perhaps TRBD1 (5 bases). This CDR3 has 15 residues. V lost 0 bases to trimming and J lost 1 base, with 7 bases between them. Germline V gene lookup returns CDR1 LNHDA and CDR2 SQIVND (reference sequence). The CDR3 sequence is CASSIDPGSYNEQFF. The CDR3 DNA is TGTGCCAGTAGTATAGACCCAGGGTCCTACAATGAGCAGTTCTTC.

CDR3 loop: CASNFQGRNTIYF. DNA of the CDR3: TGTGCCAGCAATTTTCAGGGGAGAAACACCATATATTTT. The rearrangement joins TRBV12-3 or TRBV12-4 to TRBJ1-3; TRBD1 is a possible D gene (6 bases). V was cut by 7 bases and J by 5 bases, with 12 bases left in between. The CDR3 sequence is 13 residues long.

The chain carries TRBV6-5 and TRBJ2-5; maybe TRBD1 (6 bases). Trimming took off 6 bases at V and 1 base at J, with 15 bases between the two ends. Germline V gives CDR1 MNHEY, CDR2 SVGAGI. CDR3 length equals 15 residues. The CDR3 is CASSPRGYRQETQYF. CDR3 sequence (DNA): TGTGCCAGCAGCCCGAGGGGGTATCGCCAAGAGACCCAGTACTTC.

The chain employs TRBV13 and TRBJ2-3; 8 nucleotides match TRBD2. The ends lost 0 bases at V and 4 bases at J; junction bases unmatched: 3. The CDR3 runs to 15 residues. CDR1 and CDR2 (germline): PRHDT, FYEKMQ (reference sequence). The CDR3 coding sequence is TGTGCCAGCAGCTTAGGCGGGGGGGCCCCAGATACGCAGTATTTT. Translating it yields CASSLGGGAPDTQYF. The full variable domain, in which reference TRBV13 and TRBJ2-3 provide the parts outside the CDR3, is AAGVIQSPRHLIKEKRETATLKCYPIPRHDTVYWYQQGPGQDPQFLISFYEKMQSDKGSIPDRFSAQQFSDYHSELNMSSLELGDSALYFCASSLGGGAPDTQYFGPGTRLTVL.

The rearrangement joins TRBV5-1 to TRBJ1-1; perhaps TRBD1 as D (6 bases). Germline CDR1 and CDR2: SGHRS and YFSETQ. Between the trimmed V and J ends, which lost 0 bases and 1 base, there was a span of 13 bases. The CDR3 spans 16 residues. The CDR3 DNA reads TGCGCCAGCAGCTTGGCGCCAGGGGTCCGGAACACTGAAGCTTTCTTT. Its translation: CASSLAPGVRNTEAFF.

The chain carries TRBV5-4 and TRBJ2-1, with 10 bases identical to TRBD2. The junction had 6 bases not matched to a gene; V was cut back by 4 bases and J by 5 bases. The CDR3 totals 15 residues. The germline gives CDR1 SGHNT, CDR2 YYREEE (reference sequence). In DNA, the CDR3 is TGTGCCAGCAGCCGGAGCGGGAGGGCCAACAATGAGCAGTTCTTC. Protein sequence: CASSRSGRANNEQFF. Filled out from reference TRBV5-4 and TRBJ2-1, the complete variable domain reads ETGVTQSPTHLIKTRGQQVTLRCSSQSGHNTVSWYQQALGQGPQFIFQYYREEENGRGNFPPRFSGLQFPNYSSELNVNALELDDSALYLCASSRSGRANNEQFFGPGTRLTVL.

This clone has a single count. The chain links TRBV6-5 to TRBJ2-2; D not certain. This CDR3 comprises 14 residues. V lost 6 bases and J lost 0, with 8 bases in between. Germline V lookup: CDR1 MNHEY, CDR2 SVGAGI. The CDR3 region has the DNA TGTGCCAGCAGCCTGGAGTCGAACACCGGGGAGCTGTTTTTT. The encoded protein is CASSLESNTGELFF.

This sequence joins TRBV5-3 and TRBJ1-2; D perhaps matches TRBD1 (5 bases). TRBV5-3 is an ORF, with its function uncertain. V was trimmed by 4 bases and J by 4 bases, leaving 20 bases between them. This CDR3 is 16 amino acids long. CDR3 in DNA: TGTGCCAGAAGCGCACCCGGACAAAAGGATGCCTATGGCTACACCTTC. This sequence encodes CARSAPGQKDAYGYTF.

This clone was found once. The chain employs TRBV12-5 and TRBJ2-2; the D gene is possibly TRBD2 (5 bases). V lost 7 bases and J 5 bases, leaving 20 bases between the germline ends. CDR1 is LGHNT and CDR2 is FRNRAP in the germline V gene. This CDR3 region has 16 residues. CDR3 amino acids: CASAFALDFQTGELFF. CDR3 coding DNA: TGTGCTAGTGCCTTCGCCCTGGACTTTCAAACCGGGGAGCTGTTTTTT. Full variable domain (outside the CDR3, taken from reference TRBV12-5 and TRBJ2-2): DARVTQTPRHKVTEMGQEVTMRCQPILGHNTVFWYRQTMMQGLELLAYFRNRAPLDDSGMPKDRFSAEMPDATLATLKIQPSEPRDSAVYFCASAFALDFQTGELFFGEGSRLTVL.

The chain uses TRBV28 and TRBJ2-2; 7 nucleotides match TRBD1. This CDR3 spans 14 amino acids. Germline V gives CDR1 MDHEN, CDR2 SYDVKM. Germline trimming cut 7 bases from V and 4 bases from J; bases unmatched to any gene: 6. CDR3 sequence: CASTLTGATGELFF. CDR3 nucleotide sequence: TGTGCCAGCACCCTAACAGGGGCCACCGGGGAGCTGTTTTTT. The variable domain in full, completed from reference TRBV28 and TRBJ2-2, reads DVKVTQSSRYLVKRTGEKVFLECVQDMDHENMFWYRQDPGLGLRLIYFSYDVKMKEKGDIPEGYSVSREKKERFSLILESASTNQTSMYLCASTLTGATGELFFGEGSRLTVL.

This clone was counted only a few times. The chain has TRBV10-1 and TRBJ2-2; 7 bases fit TRBD1. Looked up from germline, CDR1 is WNHNN and CDR2 is SYGVQD (reference sequence). The V segment lost 8 bases and the J segment 2 bases; nucleotides outside the gene matches: 11. The CDR3 has 16 amino acids. In DNA, the CDR3 is TGCGCCAGCGGGGAGACAGGGAGTTATAACACCGGGGAGCTGTTTTTT. It encodes CASGETGSYNTGELFF.

CDR3 coding DNA: TGTGCCAGCAGCTTGGGTAGGGGGAACACTGAAGCTTTCTTT. It encodes CASSLGRGNTEAFF. This rearrangement joins TRBV5-4 to TRBJ1-1, with a weak D call TRBD1 (5 bases). V dropped 0 bases and J dropped 1 base, with 7 bases sitting between them. Germline lookup yields CDR1 SGHNT and CDR2 YYREEE (reference sequence). The CDR3 has 14 residues.

The CDR3 DNA reads as TGTGCCGTGTCCACCCGGGACATCTATGAGCAGTTCTTC. This gives the protein CAVSTRDIYEQFF. This sequence joins TRBV12-3 or TRBV12-4 and TRBJ2-1; tentatively, D is TRBD1 (6 bases). The CDR3 is 13 residues long. The ends were cut back, 11 bases at V and 8 bases at J, with 19 bases in the middle.